What follows are 17 T cell receptor beta chains derived from one specimen sequenced in a study of shared clonotypes between healthy human individuals. Positively selected for CCR7, the CD45RO-negative cells used as naive CD8 cells excluded terminally differentiated effector memory CD45RA+ cells. Only in-frame clones appear in the TCRdb table, and some are missing; sequencing was by immunoSEQ multiplex PCR. The sample lists over 2,000,000 clones; 90% to 95% were seen once. Sequencing was carried out using naive CD8+ T cells from PBMCs. The receptors were gathered from a man aged 18 to 29 in good health. Some clones in this sample may be carry-over from other donors' samples.

The chain has TRBV6-1 and TRBJ1-1; a weak D match, TRBD1 (5 bases). The CDR3 is made up of 14 amino acids. The germline CDR1 and CDR2 sequences are MNHNS and SASEGT. Trimming pared 4 bases from V and 6 bases from J, leaving 15 bases between. This chain's CDR3 is CASSVERGAAEAFF. The CDR3 DNA reads TGTGCCAGCAGTGTTGAGCGGGGCGCGGCTGAAGCTTTCTTT.

Comment on this clone: One end of the junction fails to match germline, which may point to a read error. This chain joins TRBV5-1 and TRBJ2-7, with TRBD2 as a possible D gene (7 bases). Germline V lookup: CDR1 SGHRS, CDR2 YFSETQ. The CDR3 length is 15 residues. CDR3 DNA: TGCGCCAGCACCGATCCAGACGTAGGGGGGAGGGTCGCCAACTTC. Its translation is CASTDPDVGGRVANF.

This rearrangement joins TRBV25-1 to TRBJ2-3; 8 positions match TRBD2. The CDR3 covers 15 residues. Trimming at V came to 6 bases and at J to 4 bases, leaving 9 bases not matched to a gene. Per germline, CDR1 MGHDK and CDR2 SYGVNS. The CDR3 loop reads CASSSGGSWSDTQYF. The CDR3 DNA follows: TGTGCCAGCAGCTCGGGAGGGAGTTGGTCAGATACGCAGTATTTT.

J is TRBJ1-1 and V is TRBV4-1, with a tentative D call TRBD1 (5 bases). The CDR3 length is 15 residues. Trimming removed 5 bases at V and 5 bases at J, with 18 bases between. Germline-derived CDR1 and CDR2 are MGHRA and YSYEKL. The CDR3 spells CASSDFRRAKTEAFF. The CDR3 nucleotides read TGCGCCAGCAGCGACTTCCGCAGGGCGAAGACTGAAGCTTTCTTT.

DNA of the CDR3: TGTGCCAGCAGTTACAGGTTGGGGACAGCCAACTATGGCTACACCTTC. It translates to CASSYRLGTANYGYTF. The chain is built from TRBV6-5 and TRBJ1-2; 7 bases fit TRBD1. There are 16 residues in the CDR3. V was pared by 2 bases and J by 2 bases, with 8 bases of the junction left unmatched. Germline V lookup: CDR1 MNHEY, CDR2 SVGAGI.

The J gene is TRBJ1-2, the V gene TRBV11-2; D ambiguous. CDR1 is SGHAT, CDR2 FQNNGV, per germline. CDR3 length: 16 amino acids. Trimming cost V 3 bases and J 6 bases, with 20 bases left between them. CDR3 nucleotides: TGTGCCAGCAGCTTTGGTCGGGGTGCAGCGCGGGATGGCTACACCTTC. Residues: CASSFGRGAARDGYTF.

J is TRBJ1-5 and V is TRBV28, with TRBD1 matching over 8 bases. The ends lost 7 bases at V and 6 bases at J; junction bases unmatched: 11. Germline V gene lookup returns CDR1 MDHEN and CDR2 SYDVKM. The CDR3 is 15 amino acids. The CDR3: CASTTQGALGQPQHF. The CDR3 DNA is TGTGCCAGCACCACCCAGGGGGCGCTTGGTCAGCCCCAGCATTTT.

This chain links TRBV19 with TRBJ2-7, with 11 bases that match TRBD1. Germline V gene data show CDR1 as LNHDA and CDR2 as SQIVND (reference sequence). This CDR3 has 15 amino acids. With 4 bases clipped from V and 2 bases from J, the junction kept 4 bases outside the gene matches. The CDR3 is CASSSGQGAPYEQYF. In nucleotides, the CDR3 is TGTGCCAGTAGTAGTGGACAGGGGGCCCCCTACGAGCAGTACTTC.

The rearrangement joins TRBV27 to TRBJ2-7; no definite D call. V lost 6 bases to trimming and J lost 2 bases, with 11 bases between them. The CDR3 covers 13 residues. The germline CDR1 and CDR2 sequences are MNHEY and SMNVEV (reference sequence). CDR3 nucleotides: TGTGCCAGCAGCCTCCAAAGCCCCTACGAGCAGTACTTC. This translates into CASSLQSPYEQYF.

The chain links TRBV6-6 to TRBJ2-5, with 8 bases lining up with TRBD1. Trimming cost V 7 bases and J 2 bases; bases outside gene matches: 3. Looked up from germline, CDR1 is MNHNY and CDR2 is SVGAGI (reference sequence). This CDR3 contains 13 residues. The CDR3 region is CASTGDRQETQYF. The CDR3 DNA reads as TGTGCCAGCACAGGGGACAGGCAAGAGACCCAGTACTTC.

The V and J genes are TRBV19 and TRBJ2-2; maybe TRBD2 (5 bases). CDR3 length: 16 residues. Germline values: CDR1 LNHDA, CDR2 SQIVND (reference sequence). The ends were cut back, 3 bases at V and 2 bases at J, with 13 bases in the middle. The CDR3: CASSMERYYNTGELFF. In DNA form, the CDR3 reads TGTGCCAGTAGTATGGAGCGGTACTACAACACCGGGGAGCTGTTTTTT.

V gene TRBV30 combines with J gene TRBJ1-5, with TRBD1 matching over 11 bases. CDR1 and CDR2 from the germline V gene are GTSNPN and SVGIG (reference sequence). This CDR3 contains 14 residues. J lost 6 bases, V lost 6 bases, and 7 bases had no gene match. Here the CDR3 DNA reads TGTGCCTGCAGAGGACAGGGGGCGGGTCAGCCCCAGCATTTT. Residues: CACRGQGAGQPQHF. Full variable domain (rest looked up from reference TRBV30 and TRBJ1-5): SQTIHQWPATLVQPVGSPLSLECTVEGTSNPNLYWYRQAAGRGLQLLFYSVGIGQISSEVPQNLSASRPQDRQFILSSKKLLLSDSGFYLCACRGQGAGQPQHFGDGTRLSIL.

V gene TRBV29-1 combines with J gene TRBJ1-5; TRBD1 is a possible D gene (6 bases). The CDR3 is 18 amino acids. Germline-derived CDR1 and CDR2 are SQVTM and ANQGSEA. V dropped 4 bases and J dropped 3 bases, with 25 bases sitting between them. The CDR3 here is CSVANRIGGNGDNQPQHF. CDR3 nucleotide sequence: TGCAGCGTTGCAAACCGAATAGGGGGGAACGGAGACAATCAGCCCCAGCATTTT. The variable domain in full, completed from reference TRBV29-1 and TRBJ1-5, reads SAVISQKPSRDICQRGTSLTIQCQVDSQVTMMFWYRQQPGQSLTLIATANQGSEATYESGFVIDKFPISRPNLTFSTLTVSNMSPEDSSIYLCSVANRIGGNGDNQPQHFGDGTRLSIL.

The chain carries TRBV4-3 and TRBJ2-1; D may correspond to TRBD1 or TRBD2 (5 bases each). Germline assignment: CDR1 LGHNA and CDR2 YSLEER. V was clipped by 0 bases and J by 9 bases, with 15 bases between them. The CDR3 contains 15 residues. The DNA of the CDR3 is TGCGCCAGCAGCCAAGACCCCGGGGCTTCAGTTGAGCAGTTCTTC. This translates into CASSQDPGASVEQFF.

The chain links TRBV5-1 to TRBJ1-1; D gene unclear. The ends were cut back, 4 bases at V and 2 bases at J, with 12 bases in the middle. Per germline, CDR1 SGHRS and CDR2 YFSETQ. The CDR3 is made up of 14 amino acids. The CDR3 here is CASSDRLSNTEAFF. CDR3 coding DNA: TGCGCCAGCAGCGACCGTTTGAGTAACACTGAAGCTTTCTTT.

The V call is TRBV19, the J call TRBJ2-3; 10 nucleotides line up with TRBD2. Trimming removed 7 bases from V and 5 bases from J; junction bases left unmatched: 3. The CDR3 sequence is 13 residues long. Germline V gene data show CDR1 as LNHDA and CDR2 as SQIVND (reference sequence). CDR3 loop: CASIPSGGDTQYF. Here the CDR3 DNA reads TGTGCCAGTATTCCTAGCGGGGGAGATACGCAGTATTTT.

The chain is built from TRBV7-6 and TRBJ2-7; no clear D. The germline CDR1 and CDR2 sequences are SGHVS and FNYEAQ. The CDR3 extends over 13 amino acids. The ends were cut back, 1 base at V and 2 bases at J, with 6 bases in the middle. The CDR3 nucleotides are TGTGCCAGCAGCTTAGGGGTGACCTACGAGCAGTACTTC. The encoded protein is CASSLGVTYEQYF.